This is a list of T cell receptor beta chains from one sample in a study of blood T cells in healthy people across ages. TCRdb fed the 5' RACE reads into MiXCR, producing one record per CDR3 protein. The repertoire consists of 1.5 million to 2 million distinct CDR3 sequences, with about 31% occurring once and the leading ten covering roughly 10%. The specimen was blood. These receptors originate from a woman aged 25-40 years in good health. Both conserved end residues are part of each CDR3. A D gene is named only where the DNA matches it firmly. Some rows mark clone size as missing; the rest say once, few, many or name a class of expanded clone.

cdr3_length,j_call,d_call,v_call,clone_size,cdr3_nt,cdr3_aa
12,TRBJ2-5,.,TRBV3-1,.,TGTGCCAGCAGCCAAGGACACGAGACCCAGTACTTC,CASSQGHETQYF
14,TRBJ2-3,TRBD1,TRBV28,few,TGTGCCAGTAGACCCCGGGACAGCACAGATATGCAGTATTTT,CASRPRDSTDMQYF
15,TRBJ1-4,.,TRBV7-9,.,TGTGCCAGCAGCTTAGACGGGACGGTGAATGAAAAACTGTTTTTT,CASSLDGTVNEKLFF
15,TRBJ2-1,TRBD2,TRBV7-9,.,TGTGCCAGCAGCTTACGGACTAGCGGGGACAATGAGCAGTTCTTC,CASSLRTSGDNEQFF
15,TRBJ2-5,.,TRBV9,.,TGTGCCAGCAGCGTAGCCCGAGGGGGTCCAGAGACCCAGTACTTC,CASSVARGGPETQYF
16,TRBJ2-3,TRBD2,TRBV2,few,TGTGCCAGCAGTGACTCCGCGGGAGGGGGAACAGATACGCAGTATTTT,CASSDSAGGGTDTQYF
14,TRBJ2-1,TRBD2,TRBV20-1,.,TGCAGTGCTAGAGCGGGGGGGCGGGACAATGAGCAGTTCTTC,CSARAGGRDNEQFF
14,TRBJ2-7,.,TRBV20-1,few,TGCAGTGCAAAACCGGACGGATTCTCCTACGAGCAGTACTTC,CSAKPDGFSYEQYF
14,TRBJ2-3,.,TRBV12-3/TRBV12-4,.,TGTGCCAGCAGTAACGGCAGGGGACCAGATACGGAGTATTTT,CASSNGRGPDTEYF
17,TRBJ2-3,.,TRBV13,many,TGTGCCAGCAGCTTGCAACTAGGCTCGGGTGGCGCAGATACGCAGTATTTT,CASSLQLGSGGADTQYF
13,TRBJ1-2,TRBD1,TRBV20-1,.,TGCAGTGTTAGCAGGACAGGGGGCGAGGGCTACACCTTC,CSVSRTGGEGYTF
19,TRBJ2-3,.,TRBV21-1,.,TGTGCCAGCAGCAAAGGAAATCTAGCGGGGGCCCCGGGGACAGATACGCAGTATTTT,CASSKGNLAGAPGTDTQYF
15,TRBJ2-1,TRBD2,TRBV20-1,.,TGCAGTGCTAGAGGTCCTATGCTAGCGGGAGATGAGCAGTTCTTC,CSARGPMLAGDEQFF
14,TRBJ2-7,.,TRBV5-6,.,TGTGCCAGCAGCTTGGTAGCGGAGGCTCACGAGCAGTACTTC,CASSLVAEAHEQYF
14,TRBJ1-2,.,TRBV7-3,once,TGTGCCAGCAGCGCCCACGAGGGGATTGGGGGCTACACCTTC,CASSAHEGIGGYTF
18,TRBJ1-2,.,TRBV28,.,TGTGCCAGCAGCCCGGGTTATAGGGGCCTGGAGAAAAACTATGGCTACACCTTC,CASSPGYRGLEKNYGYTF
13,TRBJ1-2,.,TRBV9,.,TGTGCCAGCAGTGATGGTGAGAGCTATGGCTACACCTTC,CASSDGESYGYTF
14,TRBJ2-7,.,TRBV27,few,TGTGCCAGCAGTTTATCTTTCCTCACCTACGAGCAGTACTTC,CASSLSFLTYEQYF
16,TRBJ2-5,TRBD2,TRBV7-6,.,TGTGCCAGCAGCGCCCAGACTAGCGGGGGAGGGGAGACCCAGTACTTC,CASSAQTSGGGETQYF
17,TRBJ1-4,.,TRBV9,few,TGTGCCAGCAGCGTGTCGACCGGGACTCAGTTTAATGAAAAACTGTTTTTT,CASSVSTGTQFNEKLFF
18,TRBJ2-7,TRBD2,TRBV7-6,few,TGTGCCAGCAGCTTGGGACTAGCGGGAGGCGGGGACTCCTACGAGCAGTACTTC,CASSLGLAGGGDSYEQYF
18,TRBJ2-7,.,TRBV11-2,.,TGTGCCAGCAGCTTAGCCCCCCCAGGGTCGATTCCGGCTAGCGAGCAGTACTTC,CASSLAPPGSIPASEQYF
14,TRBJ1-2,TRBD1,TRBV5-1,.,TGCGCCAGCAGCTTGGATGGACAGGGGCTTGGCTACACCTTC,CASSLDGQGLGYTF
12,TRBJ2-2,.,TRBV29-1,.,TGCAGCGTTGTTTCGGGGGCCGGGGAGCTGTTTTTT,CSVVSGAGELFF
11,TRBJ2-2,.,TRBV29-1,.,TGCAGCGTTGAAAATACCGGGGAGCTGTTTTTT,CSVENTGELFF
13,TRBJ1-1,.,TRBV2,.,TGTGCCCTCCCGGCGGGGGACGGCACTGAAGCTTTCTTT,CALPAGDGTEAFF
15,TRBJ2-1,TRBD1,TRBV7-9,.,TGTGCCAGCAGAGACGAGGGGGCCACCTACAATGAGCAGTTCTTC,CASRDEGATYNEQFF
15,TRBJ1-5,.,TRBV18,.,TGTGCCAGCTCAAGCGACAGGAATAGCAATCAGCCCCAGCATTTT,CASSSDRNSNQPQHF
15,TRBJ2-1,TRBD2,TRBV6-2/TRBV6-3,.,TGTGCCAGCAGTTCTGCTAGCGGAGTCTACAATGAGCGGTTCTTC,CASSSASGVYNERFF
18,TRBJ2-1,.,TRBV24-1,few,TGTGCCACCAGCGAACCCAGGGGGGGGAAGAGCTCCTACAATGAGCAGTTCTTC,CATSEPRGGKSSYNEQFF
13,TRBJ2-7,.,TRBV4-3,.,TGCGCCAGCAGCCAAGAGGAGGGCAACGAGCAGTACTTC,CASSQEEGNEQYF
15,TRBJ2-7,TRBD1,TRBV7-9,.,TGTGCCAGCAGCGGGACAGGGGGCCTCTGTTACGAGCAGTACTTC,CASSGTGGLCYEQYF
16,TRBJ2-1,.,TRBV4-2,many,TGTGCCAGCAGCCAAGAGGTCGGGGGACCCTACAATGAGCAGTTCTTC,CASSQEVGGPYNEQFF
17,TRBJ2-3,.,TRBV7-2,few,TGTGCCAGCAGCTTAGCGCTGAGGGGGGGGGCTGTGGATACGCAGTATTTT,CASSLALRGGAVDTQYF
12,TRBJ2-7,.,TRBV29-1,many,TGCAGCGTTGAAGGCGAGACCTACGAGCAGTACTTC,CSVEGETYEQYF
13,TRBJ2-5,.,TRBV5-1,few,TGCGCCAGCAGCTTGTACACGGAAGAGACCCAGTACTTC,CASSLYTEETQYF
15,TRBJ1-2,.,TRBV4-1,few,TGCGCCAGCAGCCAAGTTCCAGAATCAAAGTACGGCTACACCTTC,CASSQVPESKYGYTF
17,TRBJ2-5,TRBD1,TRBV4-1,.,TGTGCCAGCAGCCAAGAAAGCAGACAGGGGGATCAAGAGACCCAGTACTTC,CASSQESRQGDQETQYF
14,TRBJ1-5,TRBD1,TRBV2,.,TGTGCCAGCGGGGGGACAGGGCGCAATCAGCCCCAGCATTTT,CASGGTGRNQPQHF
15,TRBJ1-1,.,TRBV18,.,TGTGCCAGCTCACCACCGACAGGTAGAGGGACTGAAGCTTTCTTT,CASSPPTGRGTEAFF
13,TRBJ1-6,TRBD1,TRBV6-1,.,TGTGCCGGGGGGACAGCCTATAATTCACCCCTCCACTTT,CAGGTAYNSPLHF
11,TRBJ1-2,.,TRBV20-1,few,TGCAGTGCTAGAGCAGGGGAGGGCTACACCTTC,CSARAGEGYTF
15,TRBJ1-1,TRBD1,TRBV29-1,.,TGCAGCGTTCGAGGACAGGGGGCGGTTTACACTGAAGCTTTCTTT,CSVRGQGAVYTEAFF
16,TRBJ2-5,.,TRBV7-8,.,TGTGCCAGCAGCCCGAGGGGTATGGGTCCACATTACGGGCAGTACTTC,CASSPRGMGPHYGQYF
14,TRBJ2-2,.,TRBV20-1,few,TGCAGTGCTAGCCCGACTAGAAAGGCCGGGGAGCTGTTTTTT,CSASPTRKAGELFF
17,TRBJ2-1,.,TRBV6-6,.,TGTGCCAGCAGTTACTCGAATTTACCGACGACCGTGGATGAGCAGTTCTTC,CASSYSNLPTTVDEQFF
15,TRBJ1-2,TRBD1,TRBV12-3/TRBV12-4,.,TGTGCCAGCAGTTTAGAAGGGGGCGTCGGCTATGGCTACACCTTC,CASSLEGGVGYGYTF
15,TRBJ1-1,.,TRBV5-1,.,TGTGCCAGCAGCTTACAGCTTGCCTGGAACACTGAAGCTTTCTTT,CASSLQLAWNTEAFF
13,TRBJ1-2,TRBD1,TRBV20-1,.,TGCAGTACTCGACAGGGCAATAACTATGGCTACACCTTC,CSTRQGNNYGYTF
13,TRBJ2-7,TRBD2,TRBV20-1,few,TGCAGTGCTAGAGGCGGCGGGACTAGCGAGCAGTACTTC,CSARGGGTSEQYF
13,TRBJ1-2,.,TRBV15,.,TGTGCCACCAGCAGAGATCGGGACATAGGCCACACCTTC,CATSRDRDIGHTF
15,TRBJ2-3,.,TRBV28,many,TGTGCCAGCAGTTTAGGCGGGACCCTCACAGATACGCAGTATTTT,CASSLGGTLTDTQYF
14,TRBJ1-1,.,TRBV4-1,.,TGCGCCGGCAATTACGGGCCTCGGAACACTGGAGCTTTCTTT,CAGNYGPRNTGAFF
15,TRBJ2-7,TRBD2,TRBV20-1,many,TGCAGTGCTAGTGGGGACTACAGGAGCTCCTACGAGCAGTACTTC,CSASGDYRSSYEQYF
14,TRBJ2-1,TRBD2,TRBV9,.,TGTGCCAGCAGCGTGGGGGGGGTAGCTGGGGAGCAGTTCTTC,CASSVGGVAGEQFF
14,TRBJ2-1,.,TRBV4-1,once,TGCGCCAGCAGCCAAGTAAGGGGCGACCATGAGCAGTTCTTC,CASSQVRGDHEQFF
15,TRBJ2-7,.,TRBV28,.,TGTGCCAGCACTCCCTTGTGGGGTGGAGGTAACGAGCAGTACTTC,CASTPLWGGGNEQYF